Shown below are 27 T cell receptor beta chains from a single sample sequenced in a study of molecular identifiers for immune sequencing clone quantification. TCRdb passed the PCR reads through MiXCR, listing each CDR3 protein once. The table shows about half a million distinct CDR3 sequences, with 25% occurring only once. Sequenced input: naive CD8+ T cells from blood, with Jurkat cell RNA spiked in. Regarding subset: FACS-sorted CD8+CD4-CCR7+CD45RA+ naive T cells. These receptors were collected from a human donor in good health. Some libraries in this study had Jurkat cell RNA spiked in.

This chain joins TRBV27 and TRBJ2-1, with TRBD1 matching over 10 bases. Germline loops: CDR1 MNHEY, CDR2 SMNVEV (reference sequence). V lost 7 bases and J lost 2; bases outside the gene matches: 8. CDR3 size: 16 residues. The CDR3 region is CASIDAGTGAYNEQFF. In DNA form, the CDR3 reads TGTGCCAGCATTGATGCCGGGACAGGGGCCTACAATGAGCAGTTCTTC.

This clonotype was seen at least ten times. This chain connects TRBV13 to TRBJ2-3, with 11 bases lining up with TRBD1. Germline CDR1 reads PRHDT; CDR2 reads FYEKMQ (reference sequence). J was trimmed by 0 bases and V by 5 bases; bases with no gene match: 4. The CDR3 spans 16 residues. The CDR3, as DNA: TGTGCCAGCAGCCCCGGGGACAGGGGGAGCACAGATACGCAGTATTTT. Protein sequence: CASSPGDRGSTDTQYF.

The V gene is TRBV19, the J gene TRBJ2-7; D not resolved. Germline V gives CDR1 LNHDA, CDR2 SQIVND (reference sequence). The V gene lost 3 bases and the J gene lost 7 bases, with 13 bases spanning the gap. The CDR3 is 13 amino acids. CDR3 protein: CASSIVQAGEQYF. CDR3 in DNA: TGTGCCAGTAGTATCGTACAAGCCGGAGAGCAGTACTTC.

There are a few counts of this clonotype. CDR3 DNA sequence: TGTGCCTGGACCCGTCAGGGGGACTGGACAGAGACCCAGTACTTC. Translating gives CAWTRQGDWTETQYF. The chain combines TRBV30 with TRBJ2-5; a possible D gene is TRBD1 (7 bases). The CDR3 runs 15 residues. V gave up 4 bases and J gave up 4 bases, with 19 bases separating them. The germline gives CDR1 GTSNPN, CDR2 SVGIG (reference sequence).

The chain links TRBV4-3 to TRBJ2-1, with D tentatively TRBD1 (5 bases). V shed 0 bases and J shed 5 bases, with 17 bases lying between them. This CDR3 comprises 17 residues. The germline CDR1 and CDR2 sequences are LGHNA and YSLEER. The CDR3 protein is CASSQDFRAGIDNEQFF. The CDR3 DNA follows: TGCGCCAGCAGCCAAGATTTTAGGGCAGGGATTGACAATGAGCAGTTCTTC.

This clonotype was observed a handful of times. This rearrangement joins TRBV27 to TRBJ2-7, with TRBD2 matching 9 bases. From germline, CDR1 is MNHEY and CDR2 SMNVEV (reference sequence). CDR3 length: 18 amino acids. Germline trimming cut 3 bases from V and 5 bases from J; bases unmatched to any gene: 17. The CDR3 region is CASSFLRSLSGRLDEQYF. CDR3 sequence (DNA): TGTGCCAGCAGTTTTCTAAGGTCCCTTAGCGGGAGACTGGACGAGCAGTACTTC.

The chain is built from TRBV28 and TRBJ2-7; no reliable D call. This CDR3 spans 10 amino acids. Germline V CDR1 and CDR2: MDHEN, SYDVKM. The ends were cut back, 4 bases at V and 5 bases at J, with 3 bases in the middle. CDR3: CASSSHEQYF. The CDR3 DNA follows: TGTGCCAGCAGTTCCCACGAGCAGTACTTC.

This clonotype has a count of ten or more. V gene TRBV9 combines with J gene TRBJ1-4, with TRBD1 identical over 7 bases. This CDR3 spans 13 amino acids. Per germline, CDR1 SGDLS and CDR2 YYNGEE. The junction had 3 bases not matched to a gene; V was cut back by 3 bases and J by 7 bases. The CDR3 DNA is TGTGCCAGCAGCGCAGGGGGAGCTGAAAAACTGTTTTTT. This sequence encodes CASSAGGAEKLFF.

The sample holds a few counts of this clonotype. The rearrangement links TRBV7-9 to TRBJ1-1; no definite D call. V was pared by 3 bases and J by 5 bases, with 16 bases between. The CDR3 is made up of 15 amino acids. CDR1 is SEHNR, CDR2 FQNEAQ, per germline (reference sequence). In nucleotides, the CDR3 is TGTGCCAGCAGCTTGGCCCTGATAGGGAAAACTGAAGCTTTCTTT. It is translated as CASSLALIGKTEAFF.

This clonotype has a single count. A much larger clonotype is one base distant, so this may be a read error. The CDR3 end shows no conserved phenylalanine or tryptophan, and so a read error is likely. This chain joins TRBV19 and TRBJ2-7; D is ambiguous. Germline assignment: CDR1 LNHDA and CDR2 SQIVND (reference sequence). Between the trimmed V and J ends, which lost 6 bases and 0 bases, there was a span of 12 bases. The CDR3 runs to 14 residues. This CDR3 reads CASSPDGRSYEQYY. CDR3 sequence (DNA): TGTGCCAGTAGCCCGGACGGTCGCTCCTACGAGCAGTACTAC.

To note about this clonotype: With a much larger clone just one base away, this may be a read error. The V gene is TRBV7-9, the J gene TRBJ2-7; TRBD2 matches 8 bases. The CDR3 extends over 15 amino acids. CDR1 and CDR2 from the germline V gene are SEHNR and FQNEAQ (reference sequence). Losses at the gene ends were 1 base for V and 3 bases for J; bases not matched to a gene: 5. The CDR3 DNA follows: TGTGCCAGCAGCTTAGGACTAGCGTGGAACTACGAGCAGTACTTC. As protein: CASSLGLAWNYEQYF. The whole variable domain, filled in from reference TRBV7-9 and TRBJ2-7, reads DTGVSQNPRHKITKRGQNVTFRCDPISEHNRLYWYRQTLGQGPEFLTYFQNEAQLEKSRLLSDRFSAERPKGSFSTLEIQRTEQGDSAMYLCASSLGLAWNYEQYFGPGTRLTVT.

CDR3 sequence reads: CASSFTLPNTGELFF. In DNA form, the CDR3 reads TGTGCCAGCAGTTTCACCCTTCCGAACACCGGGGAGCTGTTTTTT. The chain has TRBV5-6 and TRBJ2-2; D call uncertain. Trimming removed 5 bases at V and 0 bases at J, with 11 bases between. The germline gives CDR1 SGHDT, CDR2 YYEEEE. CDR3 size: 15 residues.

This clonotype was detected many times. This rearrangement joins TRBV6-1 to TRBJ2-6; weak D call: TRBD1 (6 bases). CDR1 MNHNS and CDR2 SASEGT come from the germline V gene. The CDR3 totals 18 residues. Trimming took off 2 bases at V and 4 bases at J, with 18 bases between the two ends. The CDR3 DNA reads TGTGCCAGCAGTGAATGGACAGCACTTGCTTCAGGGGCCAACGTCCTGACTTTC. It translates to CASSEWTALASGANVLTF.

A remark on this clonotype: Just one base apart from a much larger clone, this may be a read error. The chain uses TRBV20-1 and TRBJ1-1; D is unclear. The CDR3 runs 12 residues. Trimming shortened V by 1 base and J by 8 bases, and 11 bases separated the two germline ends. Germline V lookup: CDR1 DFQATT, CDR2 SNEGSKA (reference sequence). The CDR3 reads CSARGQAAEAFF. Written as DNA, the CDR3 is TGCAGTGCTAGAGGGCAGGCAGCCGAAGCTTTCTTT.

The genes are TRBV19 and TRBJ2-2; D ambiguous. Germline CDR1 LNHDA, CDR2 SQIVND (reference sequence). V was clipped by 8 bases and J by 1 base, with 14 bases between them. The CDR3 consists of 15 residues. CDR3 sequence reads: CASALMHENTGELFF. The CDR3 DNA sequence: TGTGCCAGTGCTCTCATGCACGAGAACACCGGGGAGCTGTTTTTT.

On this clonotype: At one end the junction does not follow the germline gene, possibly because of a read error. The J gene is TRBJ1-1, the V gene TRBV25-1; D ambiguous. The V gene's germline CDR1 is MGHDK and CDR2 SYGVNS. This CDR3 is built from 14 residues. The CDR3 here is CASSVSLTRTEAYF. CDR3 coding DNA: TGTGCCAGCAGTGTCTCCCTCACTCGGACTGAAGCTTACTTT.

This clonotype was counted many times. The chain has TRBV29-1 and TRBJ2-3; TRBD1 agrees at 7 bases. The germline V gene has CDR1 SQVTM and CDR2 ANQGSEA. The V gene end was trimmed by 7 bases and the J gene end by 2 bases; junction bases not matched to a gene: 6. CDR3 length: 13 amino acids. CDR3 in DNA: TGCAGCGCCTGGACAGGTTTCACAGATACGCAGTATTTT. Its protein product is CSAWTGFTDTQYF.

This clonotype appeared many times. The chain combines TRBV20-1 with TRBJ2-7; no definite D call. Germline V gives CDR1 DFQATT, CDR2 SNEGSKA (reference sequence). V lost 4 bases to trimming and J lost 6 bases, with 19 bases between them. CDR3 length: 14 residues. For the CDR3, the DNA is TGCAGTGCTACACCCAAACAGTGGCCCCTCGAGCAGTACTTC. Amino acids: CSATPKQWPLEQYF.

This clonotype has at least ten counts. This chain links TRBV29-1 with TRBJ1-4; D remains ambiguous. Germline-derived CDR1 and CDR2 are SQVTM and ANQGSEA. The ends were cut back, 7 bases at V and 4 bases at J, with 16 bases in the middle. The CDR3 loop spans 14 amino acids. CDR3 in amino acids: CSAQNSVYNEKLFF. The DNA for the CDR3 is TGCAGCGCGCAGAACAGTGTCTATAATGAAAAACTGTTTTTT.

Concerning this clonotype itself: A much larger clone lies one base from this, so it may be a read error. The chain employs TRBV27 and TRBJ2-3; D not certain. Germline V gives CDR1 MNHEY, CDR2 SMNVEV (reference sequence). This CDR3 is 14 amino acids long. The CDR3 here is CASSILPSTDMQYF. The CDR3 nucleotides are TGTGCCAGCAGTATCTTACCAAGCACAGATATGCAGTATTTT.

A few counts support this clonotype. The gene calls are TRBV10-2 and TRBJ2-2; the D gene is possibly TRBD2 (6 bases). Germline V gene data show CDR1 as WSHSY and CDR2 as SAAADI. Trimming shortened V by 2 bases and J by 1 base, and 8 bases separated the two germline ends. The CDR3 is 15 residues long. The CDR3 DNA reads TGCGCCAGCAGTGAGAGCGGGTGGAACACCGGGGAGCTGTTTTTT. Its protein product is CASSESGWNTGELFF.

The sample holds a few counts of this clonotype. The CDR3 DNA is TGTGCCAGCAGTTTAACGCCGGGACTAGCGGGGGCGCACACAGATACGCAGTATTTT. It translates to CASSLTPGLAGAHTDTQYF. The chain is built from TRBV27 and TRBJ2-3; 14 positions match TRBD2. V gave up 2 bases and J gave up 2 bases; unmatched junction bases: 9. From germline, CDR1 is MNHEY and CDR2 SMNVEV (reference sequence). There are 19 residues in the CDR3.

The gene calls are TRBV27 and TRBJ2-7, with 9 bases identical to TRBD1. V was pared by 6 bases and J by 0 bases, with 3 bases of the junction left unmatched. Germline V gene sequence: CDR1 MNHEY, CDR2 SMNVEV (reference sequence). The CDR3 has 14 amino acids. In DNA, the CDR3 is TGTGCCAGCAGGACAGGGGGGGCCTCCTACGAGCAGTACTTC. Translated: CASRTGGASYEQYF.

This clonotype was seen at least ten times. This chain joins TRBV23-1 and TRBJ2-6; no firm D call. TRBV23-1 is an ORF, and what it does is uncertain. Deletions cut 3 bases from V and 0 bases from J, with 6 bases between. The CDR3 totals 15 residues. In DNA, the CDR3 is TGCGCCAGCAGTCACCGGCCCTCTGGGGCCAACGTCCTGACTTTC. It yields the protein CASSHRPSGANVLTF.

Remarks on this clonotype: A much larger clonotype is one base distant, so this may be a read error. This CDR3 fails to terminate in the conserved phenylalanine or tryptophan, so it likely reflects a read error. The V and J genes are TRBV30 and TRBJ2-7; possibly TRBD1 for D (7 bases). Trimming shortened V by 5 bases and J by 3 bases, and 17 bases separated the two germline ends. The CDR3 runs 14 residues. Germline assignment: CDR1 GTSNPN and CDR2 SVGIG (reference sequence). The CDR3 region has the DNA TGTGCCTGGGCCGGAGGGGGCTTTCTCTACGAGCAGTACTCC. This codes for CAWAGGGFLYEQYS.

The table lists this clonotype with a few counts. The V gene is TRBV6-5, the J gene TRBJ2-5; TRBD2 agrees at 11 bases. Germline CDR1 MNHEY, CDR2 SVGAGI. Losses at the gene ends were 1 base for V and 4 bases for J; bases not matched to a gene: 5. This CDR3 contains 16 residues. CDR3 nucleotides: TGTGCCAGCAGTTACTTAGGGCTAGCGGGAGGAGAGACCCAGTACTTC. Its translation is CASSYLGLAGGETQYF.

The sample holds many counts of this clonotype. This chain connects TRBV12-5 to TRBJ1-1, with D unresolved. Per germline, CDR1 LGHNT and CDR2 FRNRAP. Trimming removed 3 bases from V and 8 bases from J, with 7 bases in between. CDR3 length: 11 amino acids. CDR3 in amino acids: CASGLGVEAFF. The CDR3 region has the DNA TGTGCTAGTGGTTTAGGAGTGGAAGCTTTCTTT.